A selection of T cell receptor beta chains follows, all from one sample in a study of blood T cell repertoires in COVID-19. Clones were read by immunoSEQ multiplex PCR, and TCRdb kept only the in-frame ones, dropping some. The sample lists 77,000 or so clones; roughly 76% were seen once. The sample comprised peripheral blood. The receptors were sampled from an elderly woman with active or convalescent COVID-19. Each CDR3 is given with its conserved first and last residue. D genes are given only for firm matches. Clone size, where shown, is once, few, many, or a class for clones that have expanded.

J gene: TRBJ1-2
V gene: TRBV12-3/TRBV12-4
clone size: .
D gene: TRBD1
CDR3 DNA: TGTGCCAGCAGTTTCGGGACAGGAGGCTACACCTTC
CDR3 protein: CASSFGTGGYTF

J gene: TRBJ2-3
V gene: TRBV30
clone size: .
D gene: .
CDR3 DNA: TGTGCCTGGAGTGTAGGAAGCGGCACGCAGTATTTT
CDR3 protein: CAWSVGSGTQYF

J gene: TRBJ2-7
V gene: TRBV4-3
clone size: few
D gene: TRBD2
CDR3 DNA: TGCGCCAGCAGCCAAGCTCGGACTAGCGGGGAGGCCTACGAGCAGTACTTC
CDR3 protein: CASSQARTSGEAYEQYF

J gene: TRBJ2-7
V gene: TRBV5-1
clone size: .
D gene: TRBD1
CDR3 DNA: TGCGCCAGCAGCTTGGGGGACAGGGGGCCCGAGCAGTACTTC
CDR3 protein: CASSLGDRGPEQYF

J gene: TRBJ1-2
V gene: TRBV7-2
clone size: .
D gene: .
CDR3 DNA: TGTGCCAGCAGCATCAGACAGCCACTTAACTATGGCTACACCTTC
CDR3 protein: CASSIRQPLNYGYTF

J gene: TRBJ2-1
V gene: TRBV6-5
clone size: few
D gene: TRBD1
CDR3 DNA: TGTGCCAGCAGTCCCCGGGACAGACGAAATGAGCAGTTCTTC
CDR3 protein: CASSPRDRRNEQFF

J gene: TRBJ1-6
V gene: TRBV5-6
clone size: .
D gene: TRBD1
CDR3 DNA: TGTGCCAGCAGCTATAAAGGGGGCTTCCGATCACCCCTCCACTTT
CDR3 protein: CASSYKGGFRSPLHF

J gene: TRBJ1-6
V gene: TRBV28
clone size: .
D gene: .
CDR3 DNA: TGTGCCAGCAGCCGAAGGACTCGGGAGTTAAATTCACCCCTCCACTTT
CDR3 protein: CASSRRTRELNSPLHF

J gene: TRBJ1-2
V gene: TRBV25-1
clone size: .
D gene: TRBD1
CDR3 DNA: TGTGCCAGAGAACAGACAGGGGGACATGGCTACACCTTC
CDR3 protein: CAREQTGGHGYTF

J gene: TRBJ1-3
V gene: TRBV13
clone size: .
D gene: .
CDR3 DNA: TGTGCCAGCAGCAGGGGGACCTCTGGAAACACCATATATTTT
CDR3 protein: CASSRGTSGNTIYF

J gene: TRBJ2-5
V gene: TRBV30
clone size: .
D gene: TRBD1
CDR3 DNA: TGTGCCTGGAGTGAAGCCGGGACAGGGGCTACAGAGACCCAGTACTTC
CDR3 protein: CAWSEAGTGATETQYF

J gene: TRBJ2-7
V gene: TRBV30
clone size: few
D gene: .
CDR3 DNA: TGTGCCTGGAGTGGCAGCGGGTGGGGCGGCGAGCAGTACTTC
CDR3 protein: CAWSGSGWGGEQYF

J gene: TRBJ2-5
V gene: TRBV3-1/TRBV3-2
clone size: .
D gene: TRBD1
CDR3 DNA: TGTGCCAGCAGCCAAAGGACCTCAGGGGGTTCGGAGACCCAGTACTTC
CDR3 protein: CASSQRTSGGSETQYF

J gene: TRBJ2-2
V gene: TRBV6-5
clone size: .
D gene: .
CDR3 DNA: TGTGCCAGCAGTCTCCCTCGTGTCGGGGAGCTGTTTTTT
CDR3 protein: CASSLPRVGELFF

J gene: TRBJ2-1
V gene: TRBV7-2
clone size: .
D gene: .
CDR3 DNA: TGTGCCAGCAGCTTAGTAGGCGGGGAGCAGTTCTTC
CDR3 protein: CASSLVGGEQFF

J gene: TRBJ1-5
V gene: TRBV7-2
clone size: .
D gene: .
CDR3 DNA: TGTGCCAGCAGCTCGCGGGCCAATCAGCCCCAGCATTTT
CDR3 protein: CASSSRANQPQHF

J gene: TRBJ2-5
V gene: TRBV19
clone size: .
D gene: TRBD2
CDR3 DNA: TGTGCCAGTAGTAATGGACTAGCGACTCAGACCCAGTACTTC
CDR3 protein: CASSNGLATQTQYF

J gene: TRBJ2-7
V gene: TRBV7-8
clone size: .
D gene: TRBD1
CDR3 DNA: TGTGCCAGCAGCTCCGGGACAGGCGGCCTGGGGCAGTACTTC
CDR3 protein: CASSSGTGGLGQYF

J gene: TRBJ1-2
V gene: TRBV6-5
clone size: once
D gene: TRBD1
CDR3 DNA: TGTGCCAGCAGGGGACAGTTAATTAACTATGGCTACACCTTC
CDR3 protein: CASRGQLINYGYTF

J gene: TRBJ2-1
V gene: TRBV7-2
clone size: .
D gene: TRBD2
CDR3 DNA: TGTGCCAGCAGCTTAAGCAGCGGGGAAGGCAATGAGCAGTTCTTC
CDR3 protein: CASSLSSGEGNEQFF

J gene: TRBJ2-7
V gene: TRBV28
clone size: few
D gene: TRBD2
CDR3 DNA: TGTGCCAGCAGTTTAGTTTCTAGCGGGTTCCAGAGCTCCTACGAGCAGTACTTC
CDR3 protein: CASSLVSSGFQSSYEQYF

J gene: TRBJ2-2
V gene: TRBV7-3
clone size: .
D gene: .
CDR3 DNA: TGTGCCAGCAGCTTCACCGGGGGACCGAACACCGGGGAGCTGTTTTTT
CDR3 protein: CASSFTGGPNTGELFF

J gene: TRBJ1-4
V gene: TRBV4-3
clone size: .
D gene: .
CDR3 DNA: TGCGCCAGCAGCCAAGGGCGGACTAATGAAAAACTGTTTTTT
CDR3 protein: CASSQGRTNEKLFF

J gene: TRBJ1-3
V gene: TRBV5-5
clone size: .
D gene: .
CDR3 DNA: TGTGCCAGCGCCCCCCCTGGGGGCAGAGCCGGAAACACCATATATTTT
CDR3 protein: CASAPPGGRAGNTIYF

J gene: TRBJ2-2
V gene: TRBV2
clone size: .
D gene: .
CDR3 DNA: TGTGCCAGCACTTCAGGGCACACCGGGGAGCTGTTTTTT
CDR3 protein: CASTSGHTGELFF

J gene: TRBJ1-5
V gene: TRBV3-1/TRBV3-2
clone size: .
D gene: .
CDR3 DNA: TGTGCCAGCAGCCAAGTAACGGCAGAAGGGGAGGATAGCAATCAGCCCCAGCATTTT
CDR3 protein: CASSQVTAEGEDSNQPQHF

J gene: TRBJ1-5
V gene: TRBV6-5
clone size: once
D gene: .
CDR3 DNA: TGTGCCAGCAGAAACACAAATAGCAATCAGCCCCAGCATTTT
CDR3 protein: CASRNTNSNQPQHF

J gene: TRBJ2-5
V gene: TRBV19
clone size: few
D gene: TRBD2
CDR3 DNA: TGTGCCACGCAGCGGGGGGGGCCCGGAGGTCACCAAGAGACCCAGTACTTC
CDR3 protein: CATQRGGPGGHQETQYF

J gene: TRBJ1-4
V gene: TRBV19
clone size: .
D gene: .
CDR3 DNA: TGTGCCAGCCGGGCGTATGGGGAGGGGGAAAAACTGTTTTTT
CDR3 protein: CASRAYGEGEKLFF

J gene: TRBJ2-1
V gene: TRBV29-1
clone size: .
D gene: TRBD1
CDR3 DNA: TGCAGTGTATTCGCCGGGACAGGTGTATCCAATGAGCAGTTCTTC
CDR3 protein: CSVFAGTGVSNEQFF

J gene: TRBJ1-1
V gene: TRBV19
clone size: .
D gene: TRBD1
CDR3 DNA: TGTGCCAGTAGTGAGGACAGGGGGTATCAGGTCGGCACTGAAGCTTTCTTT
CDR3 protein: CASSEDRGYQVGTEAFF

J gene: TRBJ1-4
V gene: TRBV9
clone size: .
D gene: .
CDR3 DNA: TGTGCCAGCAGCGTGTCTGGGGGGGTACATGAAAAACTGTTTTTT
CDR3 protein: CASSVSGGVHEKLFF

J gene: TRBJ1-6
V gene: TRBV18
clone size: once
D gene: .
CDR3 DNA: TGTGCCAGCTCCAGTAACGGGAAACCCAATTCACCCCTCCACTTT
CDR3 protein: CASSSNGKPNSPLHF

J gene: TRBJ1-5
V gene: TRBV7-2
clone size: .
D gene: .
CDR3 DNA: TGTGCCAGCAGCTCGACTTATAGCAATCAGCCCCAGCATTTT
CDR3 protein: CASSSTYSNQPQHF

J gene: TRBJ2-5
V gene: TRBV10-3
clone size: .
D gene: TRBD2
CDR3 DNA: TGTGCCATCAGTGATGGTAATAGCGGGGGGGAAGAGACCCAGTACTTC
CDR3 protein: CAISDGNSGGEETQYF